The rows below give T cell receptor beta chains drawn from one sample of a study of T-cell reconstitution after alpha-beta-depleted transplantation in children. In TCRdb, the PCR reads were re-called with MiXCR into one record per CDR3 protein. The sample shows about 540,000 distinct CDR3 sequences, about a sixth of them seen only once. The source material was PBMCs from the stem cell graft donor, sampled from the stem cell graft. These receptors were taken from a human donor who donated a stem cell graft to a child with acute lymphoblastic leukemia. CDR3s include the opening cysteine and the closing phenylalanine or tryptophan. The D gene is left open where the match is weak. Clone size is not always given. Where it is, it says once, few, many or a class for expanded clones.

DNA,CDR3,J,D,V,size
TGTGCCAGCAGCGATTCGTCCAGAGAGATGAACACTGAAGCTTTCTTT,CASSDSSREMNTEAFF,TRBJ1-1,NA,TRBV2,few
TGTGCCTGGAGGGAGGTCGGGACAGATACGCAGTATTTT,CAWREVGTDTQYF,TRBJ2-3,NA,TRBV30,NA
TGTGCCAGCAGCAGACGGACGGCTTATAATGAAAAACTGTTTTTT,CASSRRTAYNEKLFF,TRBJ1-4,NA,TRBV14,NA
TGTGCCAGCAGTGGGGTCGAGGGACCAGAGCAGTTCTTC,CASSGVEGPEQFF,TRBJ2-1,NA,TRBV25-1,few
TGTGCCAGCAGCTGGACTAGCGGGACAGGAAATACGCAGTATTTT,CASSWTSGTGNTQYF,TRBJ2-3,TRBD2,TRBV7-2,few
TGTGCCAGCAGCGTAGATTCAGAGGGTTTGGAGACCCAGTACTTC,CASSVDSEGLETQYF,TRBJ2-5,NA,TRBV9,NA
TGCAGCGTCCTAGACAGTGCAAGTAACTATGGCTACACCTTC,CSVLDSASNYGYTF,TRBJ1-2,NA,TRBV29-1,NA
TGTGCCAGCAGCTTATTATCGGGGGACAGGGACTATCAGCCCCAGCATTTT,CASSLLSGDRDYQPQHF,TRBJ1-5,TRBD1,TRBV7-8,NA
TGTGCCAGCAGCTTGGCCTCCAGGCCGAACACTGAAGCTTTCTTT,CASSLASRPNTEAFF,TRBJ1-1,NA,TRBV5-6,NA
TGTGCCACCTTAAAGCACGGGGGTCTTATGGGTGGCTACACCTTC,CATLKHGGLMGGYTF,TRBJ1-2,NA,TRBV15,few
TGCAGTGCTAGGGGACAGGGCCATGGCTACACCTTC,CSARGQGHGYTF,TRBJ1-2,TRBD1,TRBV20-1,few
TGTGCCAGCAGCTTCCACTCTAGCACAGATACGCAGTATTTT,CASSFHSSTDTQYF,TRBJ2-3,NA,TRBV5-5,NA
TGTGCCAGCAGCGCCGAATCGACTACAGGGGCGGAGAAGCCCCAGCATTTT,CASSAESTTGAEKPQHF,TRBJ1-5,TRBD1,TRBV9,NA
TGCAGTGCTAGCCAAGGACTAGCGGGAGGACGGGATACGCAGTATTTT,CSASQGLAGGRDTQYF,TRBJ2-3,TRBD2,TRBV20-1,NA
TGTGCCATCGGACCGGGACTAGCTTTCTACGAGCAGTACTTC,CAIGPGLAFYEQYF,TRBJ2-7,TRBD2,TRBV10-3,NA
TGCGCCAGCAGCCCGCCGGGACTAGCGTCAACAGATACGCAGTATTTT,CASSPPGLASTDTQYF,TRBJ2-3,TRBD2,TRBV5-1,NA
TGTGCCGTAAGGGGGGCGTCTGAAGCTTTCTTT,CAVRGASEAFF,TRBJ1-1,NA,TRBV11-2,NA
TGCGCCAGCAGCCAAGGGTCAGGGATCATTGAAGCTTTCTTT,CASSQGSGIIEAFF,TRBJ1-1,NA,TRBV4-1,many
TGTGCCAGCAGCTTACGATCTCTGGGACAGGGGGTTTTGGAGACCCAGTACTTC,CASSLRSLGQGVLETQYF,TRBJ2-5,TRBD1,TRBV11-1,NA
TGCAGCGCCTATGGACAGTTTAACACTGAAGCTTTCTTT,CSAYGQFNTEAFF,TRBJ1-1,NA,TRBV29-1,few